This T cell receptor beta chain was captured by sequencing in a study of blood T cell repertoires in COVID-19. Study-level background: PBMCs, B-cell-depleted T cells, or T cells were the source of the cDNA or gDNA that made up the material.

The sample holds a few counts of this clone. The CDR3 covers 17 residues. Germline assignment: CDR1 LGHDT and CDR2 YNNKEL (reference sequence). Trimming took 0 bases from V and 8 from J, leaving 19 bases between them. As processed by the authors: Nucleated cell counts were estimated from reference gene primer amplification. The data were produced by immunoSEQ multiplex PCR, yet TCRdb's version contains in-frame clones alone and is incomplete. Clone size and the V and J calls come from that table; the DNA yielded D and trimming. The sample includes 200,000 to 250,000 clones, approximately 80% of them seen just once. Cohort assignment relied on participant-reported clinical history.

This receptor was obtained from a woman aged 40 to 49 with acute COVID-19. The chain is built from TRBV3-1 (or the pseudogene TRBV3-2) and TRBJ1-4; D might be TRBD1 (5 bases). The sample comprised PBMCs or T cells enriched from blood (not recorded which). Here the CDR3 DNA reads TGTGCCAGCAGCCAAGATGGACGGGTTCGGGAGGGGGAAAAACTGTTTTTT. Its protein product is CASSQDGRVREGEKLFF.